A selection of T cell receptor beta chains follows, all from one sample in a study of cytomegalovirus exposure and HLA in healthy donors. Clones were sequenced by immunoSEQ multiplex PCR, and TCRdb holds only the in-frame ones, with some missing. The table shows tens of thousands of clones, with roughly 90% occurring only once. The specimen sequenced was PBMCs. The receptors shown here come from a woman aged 18-35 years in good health and CMV-seronegative. Each CDR3 is given with its conserved first and last residue. Fields, in order: V gene, D gene, J gene, clone size, CDR3 DNA, CDR3 protein. The D gene is left open where the match is weak. The size entry is marked missing in some rows and otherwise reads once, few, many or a size class.

TRBV6-5	-	TRBJ2-3	-	TGTGCCAGCAGCACTACGCAGGGGGGTACGCAGTATTTT	CASSTTQGGTQYF
TRBV30	TRBD1	TRBJ1-2	-	TGTGCCTGGAGGTTAACCGGGACAGTCTATGGCTACACCTTC	CAWRLTGTVYGYTF
TRBV19	-	TRBJ1-5	-	TGTGCCAGTAGTATAGATGGAGTAGGGGGTAGCAATCAGCCCCAGCATTTT	CASSIDGVGGSNQPQHF
TRBV6-5	TRBD1	TRBJ1-5	-	TGTGCCAGCAGTTGGGACAGTATCTTACCCCAGCATTTT	CASSWDSILPQHF
TRBV2	-	TRBJ2-7	-	TGTGCCAGCAGTAGACAGTTCGAGCAGTACTTC	CASSRQFEQYF
TRBV5-1	-	TRBJ1-1	-	TGCGCCAGCAGCCCGGAGGTTAGGGAGAACACTGAAGCTTTCTTT	CASSPEVRENTEAFF
TRBV2	-	TRBJ1-1	-	TGTGCCAGCAGGATGGACATTAGTAAAGCTTTCTTT	CASRMDISKAFF
TRBV23-1	-	TRBJ2-1	-	TGCGCCAGCAGTCAATCTCCTCCAGGGATCTACAATGAGCAGTTCTTC	CASSQSPPGIYNEQFF
TRBV27	TRBD1	TRBJ1-2	-	TGTGCCAGCAGTTTCCCTTTCGACAGGGCAACATATGGCTACACCTTC	CASSFPFDRATYGYTF
TRBV5-5	-	TRBJ2-3	-	TGTGCCAGCAGCTTGTTACAGGGTGGGACAGATACGCAGTATTTT	CASSLLQGGTDTQYF
TRBV28	-	TRBJ1-6	once	TGTGCCAGCAGTTTTTTACAGGGCCGAAATTCACCCCTCCACTTT	CASSFLQGRNSPLHF
TRBV10-3	TRBD2	TRBJ2-3	-	TGTGCCATCAGTGATCTGACTAGCGGGGGACCTAGCACAGATACGCAGTATTTT	CAISDLTSGGPSTDTQYF
TRBV7-9	-	TRBJ2-3	-	TGTGCCAGCAGCTATGGAGGGGCCGCAGATACGCAGTATTTT	CASSYGGAADTQYF
TRBV5-1	TRBD1	TRBJ1-1	once	TGCGCCAGCAGATATATCACAGGGGGCGTTGCGGGGCGCACTGAAGCTTTCTTT	CASRYITGGVAGRTEAFF